The 27 T cell receptor beta chains given below trace back to one sample, sequenced in a study of blood T cell repertoires in COVID-19. Sequencing used immunoSEQ multiplex PCR; TCRdb keeps in-frame clones, though not all of them. The repertoire holds about 42,000 clones, with 80% to 90% as singletons. Sequencing was carried out using peripheral blood. These receptors came from a human donor in a cohort sampled during active COVID-19.

This clone has only one observation. The chain has TRBV19 and TRBJ1-1; weak D call: TRBD1 (6 bases). Germline V lookup: CDR1 LNHDA, CDR2 SQIVND (reference sequence). The CDR3 covers 15 residues. Trimming left V 6 bases short and J 0 bases short, with 14 bases between. Written as DNA, the CDR3 is TGTGCCAGTAGCTGGACAGCTTACTTGAACACTGAAGCTTTCTTT. Its protein is CASSWTAYLNTEAFF.

This clone occurred once. This rearrangement joins TRBV9 to TRBJ2-3, with TRBD2 identical over 10 bases. The CDR3 extends over 19 amino acids. Germline values: CDR1 SGDLS, CDR2 YYNGEE. Trimming at V came to 1 base and at J to 2 bases, leaving 13 bases not matched to a gene. CDR3 coding DNA: TGTGCCAGCAGCGTAACCTGGGGGATCCTAGCGGGGGCCACAGATACGCAGTATTTT. It translates to CASSVTWGILAGATDTQYF.

The chain is built from TRBV6-2 or TRBV6-3 and TRBJ1-2, with D maybe TRBD1 (6 bases). The CDR3 extends over 13 amino acids. CDR1 is MNHEY, CDR2 SVGEGT, per germline. The V end was cut by 5 bases, the J end by 4 bases, with 11 bases between. CDR3 sequence (DNA): TGTGCCAGCAGTAGGGACACTCTCTATGGCTACACCTTC. This translates into CASSRDTLYGYTF.

The gene calls are TRBV19 and TRBJ1-2; D is uncertain. V lost 7 bases and J lost 7, with 19 bases in between. Germline values: CDR1 LNHDA, CDR2 SQIVND (reference sequence). This CDR3 comprises 14 residues. Here the CDR3 DNA reads TGTGCCAGTACCATCGACCCCCTAACGGGTGGCTACACCTTC. Translating gives CASTIDPLTGGYTF.

The gene calls are TRBV7-8 and TRBJ2-5; unclear D gene. The CDR3 consists of 15 residues. Between the trimmed V and J ends, which lost 3 bases and 0 bases, there was a span of 11 bases. Germline V gives CDR1 SGHVS, CDR2 FQNEAQ. This chain's CDR3 is CASSFRYNHQETQYF. The CDR3 nucleotides read TGTGCCAGCAGCTTCCGATACAACCACCAAGAGACCCAGTACTTC.

The V call is TRBV6-6, the J call TRBJ2-3, with unresolved D. This CDR3 contains 16 residues. CDR1 is MNHNY, CDR2 SVGAGI, per germline (reference sequence). V lost 1 base and J 4 bases, leaving 15 bases between the germline ends. The CDR3 bases are TGTGCCAGCAGTTACTTAAGACTTGGCGCCTCAGATACGCAGTATTTT. Amino acids: CASSYLRLGASDTQYF.

CDR3 in amino acids: CASVGRKNTGELFF. The CDR3 nucleotides read TGTGCCAGCGTGGGGCGAAAGAACACCGGGGAGCTGTTTTTT. V gene TRBV6-5 combines with J gene TRBJ2-2; weak D call: TRBD1 (5 bases). The CDR3 is 14 amino acids. Trimming took 8 bases from V and 1 from J, leaving 11 bases between them. Germline CDR1 is MNHEY and CDR2 is SVGAGI.

A single count supports this clone. V gene TRBV5-4 combines with J gene TRBJ2-7, with 8 bases fitting TRBD2. After removal of 3 bases from V and 7 bases from J, the junction contained 9 bases not matched to a gene. Per the germline V gene, CDR1 is SGHNT and CDR2 is YYREEE (reference sequence). There are 14 residues in the CDR3. The CDR3 DNA reads as TGTGCCAGCAGCTGGGGACTAGGGTCGGGTGAGCAGTACTTC. It translates to CASSWGLGSGEQYF. Full variable domain (rest looked up from reference TRBV5-4 and TRBJ2-7): ETGVTQSPTHLIKTRGQQVTLRCSSQSGHNTVSWYQQALGQGPQFIFQYYREEENGRGNFPPRFSGLQFPNYSSELNVNALELDDSALYLCASSWGLGSGEQYFGPGTRLTVT.

Points on this clone: An end of the junction does not agree with germline; a read error may underlie this. This sequence joins TRBV7-7 and TRBJ1-1, with TRBD1 matching 9 bases. The CDR3 is made up of 14 amino acids. Germline loops: CDR1 SSHAT, CDR2 FNYEAQ (reference sequence). As DNA, the CDR3 is TGTGCTAGCACCCGACTACAGGGGGCCGCTGAAGCTTTCTTT. Translating gives CASTRLQGAAEAFF.

J is TRBJ2-4 and V is TRBV5-6; D is unresolved. CDR1 and CDR2 (germline): SGHDT, YYEEEE. This CDR3 has 15 residues. V was clipped by 0 bases and J by 1 base, with 8 bases between them. The CDR3 here is CASSLGASAKNIQYF. CDR3 DNA: TGTGCCAGCAGCTTGGGGGCCTCGGCCAAAAACATTCAGTACTTC.

V is TRBV15 and J is TRBJ1-4; 11 bases line up with TRBD1. J gave up 7 bases and V 1 base, and 2 bases lay outside the gene matches. Germline V gene sequence: CDR1 LNHNV, CDR2 YYDKDF (reference sequence). The CDR3 length is 15 residues. The CDR3 spells CATSRGDRGFEKLFF. CDR3 DNA: TGTGCCACCAGCAGAGGGGACAGGGGGTTTGAAAAACTGTTTTTT.

The chain combines TRBV4-2 with TRBJ1-4, with 11 nucleotides matching TRBD1. From germline, CDR1 is LGHNA and CDR2 YNFKEQ. This CDR3 has 18 residues. Trimming at V came to 1 base and at J to 0 bases, leaving 4 bases not matched to a gene. The CDR3 spells CASSQGTGGTATNEKLFF. CDR3 sequence (DNA): TGTGCCAGCAGCCAAGGGACAGGGGGCACGGCAACTAATGAAAAACTGTTTTTT.

The CDR3 nucleotides read TGTGCCACCAGCTGGCCCGACGGGGGCTACGAGCAGTACTTC. Protein product: CATSWPDGGYEQYF. This chain joins TRBV15 and TRBJ2-7, with D perhaps TRBD2 (6 bases). From germline, CDR1 is LNHNV and CDR2 YYDKDF (reference sequence). V lost 5 bases to trimming and J lost 3 bases, with 14 bases between them. This CDR3 has 14 amino acids.

The genes are TRBV2 and TRBJ1-2; D is possibly TRBD1 (5 bases). This CDR3 spans 11 amino acids. The V end was cut by 11 bases, the J end by 4 bases, with 11 bases between. The germline V gene has CDR1 SNHLY and CDR2 FYNNEI. The CDR3 bases are TGTGCCGAGCAAGGGGCCTATGGCTACACCTTC. This gives the protein CAEQGAYGYTF.

The chain employs TRBV15 and TRBJ1-5, with a weak D call TRBD1 (6 bases). Germline V CDR1 and CDR2: LNHNV, YYDKDF (reference sequence). V gave up 4 bases and J gave up 5 bases, with 9 bases separating them. This CDR3 is built from 13 residues. This chain's CDR3 is CATSTQGDQPQHF. CDR3 DNA sequence: TGTGCCACCAGCACACAGGGAGATCAGCCCCAGCATTTT.

The rearrangement joins TRBV28 to TRBJ1-1; a weak D match, TRBD1 (5 bases). CDR3 length: 14 residues. Trimming took 4 bases from V and 1 from J, leaving 10 bases between them. Germline CDR1 is MDHEN and CDR2 is SYDVKM. The DNA of the CDR3 is TGTGCCAGCAGTTCCCCAGGGTGGAACACTGAAGCTTTCTTT. Protein product: CASSSPGWNTEAFF.

The chain recombines TRBV6-6 with TRBJ2-1, with TRBD2 matching 7 bases. The CDR3 length is 15 residues. Germline-derived CDR1 and CDR2 are MNHNY and SVGAGI (reference sequence). Losses at the gene ends were 6 bases for V and 6 bases for J; bases not matched to a gene: 11. As DNA, the CDR3 is TGTGCCAGCAGACACCACGATCGGGAGGTCAATGAGCAGTTCTTC. It yields the protein CASRHHDREVNEQFF.

The genes are TRBV5-1 and TRBJ1-1; 9 nucleotides match TRBD1. This CDR3 has 16 residues. Per germline, CDR1 SGHRS and CDR2 YFSETQ. V trimming: 5 bases; J trimming: 6 bases; junction bases outside the gene matches: 14. The CDR3, as DNA: TGCGCCAGCAGTAGGGAAAGGACAGGGGCTTTTGCTGAAGCTTTCTTT. It specifies CASSRERTGAFAEAFF.

This clone has just a few counts. The chain is built from TRBV2 and TRBJ1-6; 7 positions agree with TRBD1. Looked up from germline, CDR1 is SNHLY and CDR2 is FYNNEI. There are 15 residues in the CDR3. The J segment lost 5 bases and the V segment lost 11 bases, leaving 12 bases of the junction unmatched. Here the CDR3 DNA reads TGTGCCCTCGACAGGGACGGTGCGGATAATTCACCCCTCCACTTT. Its protein is CALDRDGADNSPLHF.

V gene TRBV5-1 combines with J gene TRBJ1-5; D is perhaps TRBD1 (5 bases). The CDR3 loop spans 15 amino acids. Trimming pared 5 bases from V and 4 bases from J, leaving 16 bases between. Germline CDR1 SGHRS, CDR2 YFSETQ. This chain's CDR3 is CASSRGSGGNQPQHF. CDR3 sequence (DNA): TGCGCCAGCAGTCGGGGGAGTGGGGGAAATCAGCCCCAGCATTTT.

A note on this clone: Without the conserved terminal phenylalanine or tryptophan, this CDR3 likely stems from a read error. It is unclear where the CDR3 begins or ends on the DNA, so no DNA is shown, and the CDR3 is as TCRdb lists it. This chain links TRBV2 with TRBJ1-1. The CDR3 length is 10 residues, termini included. Germline V gives CDR1 SNHLY, CDR2 FYNNEI. The CDR3 here is CAAQLGRVVL.

The CDR3 protein is CATLRTGAYEQYF. In DNA, the CDR3 is TGTGCCACCCTAAGGACAGGGGCCTACGAGCAGTACTTC. The chain carries TRBV6-5 and TRBJ2-7, with 9 bases aligning to TRBD1. Germline CDR1 and CDR2: MNHEY and SVGAGI. The CDR3 contains 13 residues. Trimming took 10 bases from V and 2 from J; bases not matched to a gene: 6.

The chain employs TRBV7-9 and TRBJ2-3, with TRBD2 matching over 11 bases. This CDR3 comprises 17 residues. Germline V gene lookup returns CDR1 SEHNR and CDR2 FQNEAQ (reference sequence). The junction had 11 bases not matched to a gene; V was cut back by 4 bases and J by 5 bases. The CDR3 sequence: CASSSPSSGRAGDTQYF. For the CDR3, the DNA is TGTGCCAGCAGCTCCCCCAGTAGCGGGAGGGCCGGAGATACGCAGTATTTT.

As to this clone: The sample holds other DNA sequences that translate to the same CDR3. The V call is TRBV30, the J call TRBJ1-3; perhaps TRBD1 as D (6 bases). V was cut by 2 bases and J by 1 base, with 9 bases left in between. Germline loops: CDR1 GTSNPN, CDR2 SVGIG (reference sequence). The length of the CDR3 is 14 residues. The CDR3, as DNA: TGTGCCTGGAGTCAAACAGGGTCTGGAAACACCATATATTTT. As protein: CAWSQTGSGNTIYF.

The V and J genes are TRBV6-1 and TRBJ2-1, with 8 bases identical to TRBD2. Germline V CDR1 and CDR2: MNHNS, SASEGT. The CDR3 length is 14 residues. V gave up 8 bases and J gave up 5 bases; unmatched junction bases: 8. CDR3 amino acids: CASEKSGSHNEQFF. In DNA, the CDR3 is TGTGCCAGCGAAAAAAGCGGGAGTCACAATGAGCAGTTCTTC.

This clone appeared once. The rearrangement links TRBV2 to TRBJ1-5, with 10 bases matching TRBD1. Trimming at V came to 4 bases and at J to 0 bases, leaving 9 bases not matched to a gene. Germline loops: CDR1 SNHLY, CDR2 FYNNEI. The CDR3 loop spans 18 amino acids. Here the CDR3 reads CASSVPGTGDYSNQPQHF. The CDR3 bases are TGTGCCAGCAGTGTTCCCGGGACAGGGGACTATAGCAATCAGCCCCAGCATTTT.

This chain uses TRBV6-5 with TRBJ1-1; D is unclear. CDR1 and CDR2 (germline): MNHEY, SVGAGI. Between the trimmed V and J ends, which lost 6 bases and 3 bases, there was a span of 5 bases. The CDR3 is 11 amino acids. The CDR3 reads CASSSYTEAFF. The DNA for the CDR3 is TGTGCCAGCAGCTCCTACACTGAAGCTTTCTTT.